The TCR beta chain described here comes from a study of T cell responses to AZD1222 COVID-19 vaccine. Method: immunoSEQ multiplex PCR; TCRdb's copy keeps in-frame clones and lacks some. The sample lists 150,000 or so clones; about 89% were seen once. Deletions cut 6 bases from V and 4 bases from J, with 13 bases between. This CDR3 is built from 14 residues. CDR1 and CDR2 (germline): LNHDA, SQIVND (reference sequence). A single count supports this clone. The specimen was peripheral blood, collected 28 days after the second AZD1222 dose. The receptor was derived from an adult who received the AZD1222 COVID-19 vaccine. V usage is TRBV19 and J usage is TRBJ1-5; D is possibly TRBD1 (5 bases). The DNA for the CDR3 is TGTGCCAGTAGGGTCGGGGCTTGGAATCAGCCCCAGCATTTT. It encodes CASRVGAWNQPQHF.